This TCR beta chain stems from a study of CD8 T cells in Susac syndrome. For the study at large: When blood was collected, patients with Susac syndrome were therapy-naive, were taking corticosteroids, or were receiving intravenous immunoglobulin alone.

For this clonotype: At one end, the junction sequence differs from germline, possibly due to a read error.

Reverse transcription of about 0.45 to 1 ug RNA was carried out with random hexamers. TCRdb re-called the immunoSEQ multiplex PCR reads through MiXCR, storing one row per CDR3 protein. The sample has about 240,000 distinct CDR3 sequences, 90% to 96% seen once. The clonotype originates from a human donor with Susac syndrome. Sequencing was carried out using CD4+ T cells from PBMCs.

CDR3 protein: CSVGSSRDTQYF. CDR3 nucleotides: TGCAGCGTTGGATCTAGCAGAGATACGCAGTATTTT. This chain connects TRBV29-1 to TRBJ2-3; tentative D call: TRBD2 (5 bases). From germline, CDR1 is SQVTM and CDR2 ANQGSEA. The CDR3 has 12 amino acids.